This TCR beta chain was sequenced in a study of tumor-infiltrating lymphocytes in primary liver carcinoma (dated by TCRdb to the late 2010s). As for the study more broadly: A handful of patients with histopathologically diagnosed primary liver carcinoma underwent surgical resection in China between late 2015 and 2016. The five patients had tumors staged T1-T3 N0M0, with maximum diameters ranging from roughly 4 to 10 cm. Roughly 3.65 to 7.13 million productive TCRbeta reads were obtained per sample, and no significant difference in read depth was found between tissue types. Repertoires from technical replicates were highly reproducible, with mean shared-clone rates roughly 0.87 and correlation coefficients above 0.98. A total of approximately 35 specimens from 5 patients underwent TCRbeta repertoire sequencing, comprising around 25 tumor regions, 5 adjacent noncancerous liver tissues and 5 peripheral blood samples. Hepatocellular carcinoma (four) or combined HCC and intrahepatic cholangiocarcinoma (one) was present in the five patients, who were three men and two women aged 30 to 69 years. The study combined TCRbeta repertoire sequencing, expression microarrays and whole-exome sequencing across five regions of each liver tumor, with adjacent normal tissue and blood.

Using a constant-region primer and ProtoScript II reverse transcriptase, TCRbeta-specific cDNA was reverse-transcribed from 400 to 550 ng total RNA. Three nested multiplex PCR rounds, following a slightly modified ARM-PCR procedure, were used to build the TCRbeta libraries. Each of the first two PCR rounds ran for about 10 cycles and used multiplex TRBV1-TRBV30 forward primers together with a Cbeta reverse primer. Sample barcodes and Illumina adapters were added in a final 25-cycle PCR using Deep VentR polymerase. Before sequencing, amplicons between 200 and 500 bp were purified from gel using a QIAquick gel extraction kit. An Illumina HiSeq 2500 was used to sequence the TCRbeta amplicons, generating 250-bp paired-end reads. As for the authors' bioinformatics: To recover full CDR3 sequences, reads were quality-trimmed using Trimmomatic v0.33 and paired reads were then merged using FLASH v1.2.11. V, D and J germline segments were assigned to the rearranged TCRbeta sequences using MiGEC v1.2.1b. Clonotype statistics and Shannon-Wiener diversity indices were calculated with VDJtools v1.0.0. Except for diversity analysis, only the 250 most abundant clonotypes of each sample were used in subsequent analyses to reduce sampling bias. The public reads were reprocessed in TCRdb via fastp at Q25 and MiXCR, keeping in-frame beta chains. Rows with one shared CDR3 protein collapse into an entry with the most common genes and DNA. The V and J calls were not made by the authors but by TCRdb's processing. In all, the sample holds 150,000 to 200,000 distinct CDR3 sequences, and 50% to 75% of those were seen once. In total, the top ten clones hold about 70% of the sample.

V gives up 5 bases and J gives up 7 bases, and the segment between their germline ends measures 14 bases. The CDR3, cysteine through phenylalanine, is 14 amino acids long. Left in the record is the CDR3 DNA by itself, 42 bases read in frame from the first base. According to the germline V gene, CDR1 reads MNHNS and CDR2 reads SASEGT. Turning to this clonotype: It has no known antigen specificity. Per-nucleotide qualities are absent, and no much larger clonotype sits a single base away.

Blood RNA was extracted from unsorted whole blood using TRIzol reagent, and germline DNA was obtained with the DNeasy Blood & Tissue kit. Patients had chronic HBV infection and were treatment-naive at sampling. Before surgery, 3 to 5 milliliters of peripheral blood were drawn into K2EDTA tubes. Findings and caveats that apply to the study as a whole: Compared with blood, tumors had a significantly larger share of the repertoire taken up by the top 250 clones (p = 0.039). Comparison of CD4+ and CD8+ T cell repertoires was precluded by the use of bulk unsorted samples. Because sequencing covered only the TCR beta chain and unpaired alpha chains were not captured, true repertoire diversity is likely underestimated. Consistent with antigen-driven expansion, pairs of tumor regions showed higher repertoire overlap (mean approximately 35%) than either tumor-adjacent pairs (about 17%) or tumor-blood pairs (about 15%). With just four to six patients in the study, the authors point out that the findings should be validated in a larger study.

The sample comprised peripheral blood. The sequence joins TRBV6-1 to TRBJ1-4; the D gene is perhaps TRBD1, from 6 matching bases. The clonotype comes from a man aged 35 to 55 with primary liver carcinoma and hepatitis B virus infection. The CDR3 sequence is CASSRRQGTEKLFF. The DNA is TGTGCCAGCAGTCGGAGGCAGGGGACTGAAAAACTGTTTTTT.